One and the same sample provided the 22 T cell receptor beta chains below, sequenced in a study of technical replicates of blood from a handful of donors. This table comes from immunoSEQ multiplex PCR, and its TCRdb copy is limited to in-frame clones, with some not included. The table has tens of thousands of clones, 90% to 95% seen once. The sample comprised T cells isolated from PBMCs. The receptors come from a human donor in good health.

The chain employs TRBV30 and TRBJ2-1; 8 positions agree with TRBD1. V shed 5 bases and J 3 bases; nucleotides not matched to a gene: 3. CDR1 GTSNPN and CDR2 SVGIG come from the germline V gene (reference sequence). The CDR3 contains 13 residues. The CDR3 DNA reads TGTGCCTGGGACAGGGGCTACTACAATGAGCAGTTCTTC. This encodes CAWDRGYYNEQFF.

V usage is TRBV11-3 and J usage is TRBJ1-2; unclear D gene. The CDR3 totals 14 residues. The germline V gene encodes CDR1 SGHNT and CDR2 YENEEA. V dropped 5 bases and J dropped 4 bases, with 14 bases sitting between them. CDR3 DNA sequence: TGTGCCAGCAGCCCAAGAAGACGGAGCTATGGCTACACCTTC. Its protein product is CASSPRRRSYGYTF.

This clone was counted once. The rearrangement joins TRBV29-1 to TRBJ1-1, with D possibly TRBD1 on 6 matching bases. Trimming pared 6 bases from V and 0 bases from J, leaving 8 bases between. CDR1 and CDR2 (germline): SQVTM, ANQGSEA. The CDR3 spans 12 residues. As DNA, the CDR3 is TGCAGCGTCCGGACAGTGAACACTGAAGCTTTCTTT. Protein sequence: CSVRTVNTEAFF.

This clone showed up just once. CDR3 bases: TGTGCCAGCAGTGTCCTACGGGACAGCGAGGGGAATGAGCAGTTCTTC. This codes for CASSVLRDSEGNEQFF. The chain has TRBV6-4 and TRBJ2-1; 7 nucleotides align to TRBD1. Germline CDR1 is MRHNA and CDR2 is SNTAGT. V was clipped by 4 bases and J by 7 bases; unmatched bases: 13. The CDR3 totals 16 residues.

The J gene is TRBJ2-7, the V gene TRBV4-1, with 10 bases aligning to TRBD2. With V trimmed by 4 bases and J by 4 bases, 4 bases remained unmatched. Germline CDR1 MGHRA, CDR2 YSYEKL. CDR3 length equals 14 residues. The CDR3 bases are TGCGCCAGCAGCCTAACTAGCGGGATGTACGAGCAGTACTTC. It codes for CASSLTSGMYEQYF.

This chain links TRBV13 with TRBJ2-7; 14 bases agree with TRBD2. This CDR3 has 17 amino acids. V trimming: 3 bases; J trimming: 4 bases; junction bases outside the gene matches: 8. The germline gives CDR1 PRHDT, CDR2 FYEKMQ (reference sequence). Here the CDR3 reads CASSLGRLAGGTYEQYF. In DNA form, the CDR3 reads TGTGCCAGCAGCTTGGGCCGACTAGCGGGAGGGACATACGAGCAGTACTTC. Filled out from reference TRBV13 and TRBJ2-7, the complete variable domain reads AAGVIQSPRHLIKEKRETATLKCYPIPRHDTVYWYQQGPGQDPQFLISFYEKMQSDKGSIPDRFSAQQFSDYHSELNMSSLELGDSALYFCASSLGRLAGGTYEQYFGPGTRLTVT.

This clone was seen a single time. V gene TRBV6-5 combines with J gene TRBJ2-1; 13 nucleotides match TRBD2. Germline V gene sequence: CDR1 MNHEY, CDR2 SVGAGI. After removal of 5 bases from V and 7 bases from J, the junction contained 5 bases not matched to a gene. CDR3 length: 15 amino acids. CDR3: CASSRTSGSQNEQFF. The CDR3, as DNA: TGTGCCAGCAGTAGGACTAGCGGGAGCCAGAATGAGCAGTTCTTC.

J is TRBJ2-3 and V is TRBV10-3, with D perhaps matching TRBD1 (5 bases). Trimming cost V 6 bases and J 2 bases, with 6 bases left between them. This CDR3 region has 12 residues. CDR1 is ENHRY and CDR2 is SYGVKD in the germline V gene. The chain's CDR3 is CAISRDTDTQYF. CDR3 DNA sequence: TGTGCCATCAGCAGGGACACAGATACGCAGTATTTT.

The CDR3 nucleotides are TGCAGTGCTAGATTCGGCACTGAAGCTTTCTTT. This translates into CSARFGTEAFF. The chain is built from TRBV20-1 and TRBJ1-1, with D uncertain. V was pared by 2 bases and J by 4 bases, with 5 bases between. The V gene's germline CDR1 is DFQATT and CDR2 SNEGSKA (reference sequence). CDR3 length: 11 amino acids.

This chain connects TRBV6-1 to TRBJ2-3; 12 positions agree with TRBD2. J lost 4 bases, V lost 4 bases, and 18 bases had no gene match. CDR1 is MNHNS and CDR2 is SASEGT in the germline V gene. The CDR3 totals 20 residues. CDR3 nucleotides: TGTGCCAGCAGTGTACCAGGGAGTGGGGCTAGCGGGAGGGCTTCAGATACGCAGTATTTT. Translated: CASSVPGSGASGRASDTQYF.

This clone appeared once. The chain couples TRBV4-1 to TRBJ1-2, with D possibly matching TRBD1 (6 bases). CDR3 size: 13 residues. V was cut by 0 bases and J by 10 bases, with 12 bases left in between. Germline CDR1 and CDR2: MGHRA and YSYEKL. Here the CDR3 reads CASSQDRGQPYTF. In nucleotides, the CDR3 is TGCGCCAGCAGCCAAGACCGAGGACAGCCCTACACCTTC.

The chain combines TRBV11-2 with TRBJ2-7; 11 bases match TRBD2. J was trimmed by 6 bases and V by 1 base; bases with no gene match: 2. This CDR3 is 14 amino acids long. Per the germline V gene, CDR1 is SGHAT and CDR2 is FQNNGV. Here the CDR3 reads CASSLVSGRAEQYF. CDR3 bases: TGTGCCAGCAGCTTAGTTAGCGGGAGGGCCGAGCAGTACTTC. The variable domain in full, with the rest retrieved from reference TRBV11-2 and TRBJ2-7, is EAGVAQSPRYKIIEKRQSVAFWCNPISGHATLYWYQQILGQGPKLLIQFQNNGVVDDSQLPKDRFSAERLKGVDSTLKIQPAKLEDSAVYLCASSLVSGRAEQYFGPGTRLTVT.

This chain links TRBV5-1 with TRBJ2-1; 14 bases agree with TRBD2. Germline V CDR1 and CDR2: SGHRS, YFSETQ. This CDR3 region has 19 residues. The ends lost 0 bases at V and 0 bases at J; junction bases unmatched: 5. The CDR3 coding sequence is TGCGCCAGCAGCTTGGCGGGACTAGCGGGAGCGGGCTCCTACAATGAGCAGTTCTTC. Amino acids: CASSLAGLAGAGSYNEQFF.

The chain uses TRBV19 and TRBJ1-1; TRBD1 aligns across 7 bases. The germline V gene encodes CDR1 LNHDA and CDR2 SQIVND (reference sequence). The CDR3 spans 16 residues. V dropped 5 bases and J dropped 3; count of bases not matched to a gene: 12. CDR3 bases: TGTGCCAGTAGTCCCCTCTGGGACAGTACGTACACTGAAGCTTTCTTT. This translates into CASSPLWDSTYTEAFF.

The rearrangement joins TRBV5-1 to TRBJ2-7; 7 positions agree with TRBD1. Germline loops: CDR1 SGHRS, CDR2 YFSETQ. V trimming: 0 bases; J trimming: 0 bases; junction bases outside the gene matches: 6. The CDR3 extends over 16 amino acids. The CDR3 bases are TGCGCCAGCAGCTTGGACCCAGGGGGTTCCTCCTACGAGCAGTACTTC. Its translation: CASSLDPGGSSYEQYF.

V is TRBV4-2 and J is TRBJ1-4; no clear D gene. The germline V and J ends were trimmed by 0 bases and 8 bases, with 10 bases remaining between them. Germline V gene lookup returns CDR1 LGHNA and CDR2 YNFKEQ. CDR3 length equals 14 residues. CDR3 protein: CASSQDREWEKLFF. The CDR3 region has the DNA TGTGCCAGCAGCCAAGACCGGGAATGGGAAAAACTGTTTTTT.

The J gene is TRBJ2-7, the V gene TRBV7-2, with D maybe TRBD2 (6 bases). The CDR3 loop spans 14 amino acids. CDR1 is SGHTA and CDR2 is FQGNSA in the germline V gene. V dropped 5 bases and J dropped 3 bases, with 14 bases sitting between them. CDR3 in DNA: TGTGCCAGCAGCCCCAGCTCGCGGGACTACGAGCAGTACTTC. Its translation is CASSPSSRDYEQYF.

This rearrangement joins TRBV7-2 to TRBJ2-5, with D tentatively TRBD2 (6 bases). This CDR3 contains 13 residues. Germline CDR1 and CDR2: SGHTA and FQGNSA. Trimming took 4 bases from V and 5 from J, leaving 11 bases between them. This CDR3 is CASSSRGGETQYF. CDR3 nucleotides: TGTGCCAGCAGCTCGCGTGGAGGGGAGACCCAGTACTTC.

The rearrangement joins TRBV19 to TRBJ1-5, with no clear D. This CDR3 region has 12 residues. The germline V gene has CDR1 LNHDA and CDR2 SQIVND (reference sequence). Trimming stripped 3 bases from V and 4 bases from J, with 4 bases between. DNA of the CDR3: TGTGCCAGTAGTATCCAGAATCAGCCCCAGCATTTT. It encodes CASSIQNQPQHF. Drawing the rest from reference TRBV19 and TRBJ1-5, the complete variable domain is DGGITQSPKYLFRKEGQNVTLSCEQNLNHDAMYWYRQDPGQGLRLIYYSQIVNDFQKGDIAEGYSVSREKKESFPLTVTSAQKNPTAFYLCASSIQNQPQHFGDGTRLSIL.

The table lists this clone with a count of one. The gene calls are TRBV27 and TRBJ2-1; possible D gene TRBD2, 6 bases. Germline loops: CDR1 MNHEY, CDR2 SMNVEV (reference sequence). The CDR3 totals 16 residues. Between the trimmed V and J ends, which lost 2 bases and 4 bases, there was a span of 15 bases. CDR3 in DNA: TGTGCCAGCAGTTTAATAGAGGCGGGACCATACAATGAGCAGTTCTTC. It encodes CASSLIEAGPYNEQFF.

The chain has TRBV11-1 and TRBJ2-6, with D hard to call. V dropped 1 base and J dropped 0 bases, with 4 bases sitting between them. CDR1 is SGHAT and CDR2 is FQDESV in the germline V gene (reference sequence). The CDR3 is 15 residues long. CDR3 nucleotides: TGTGCCAGCAGCTTAGATATCTCTGGGGCCAACGTCCTGACTTTC. This encodes CASSLDISGANVLTF.

The chain recombines TRBV19 with TRBJ1-1; D might be TRBD1 (6 bases). The V gene lost 11 bases and the J gene lost 10 bases, with 17 bases spanning the gap. The CDR3 has 11 residues. Looked up from germline, CDR1 is LNHDA and CDR2 is SQIVND (reference sequence). CDR3 protein: CASGAGVGAFF. CDR3 sequence (DNA): TGTGCCTCAGGGGCGGGGGTCGGAGCTTTCTTT.